This T cell receptor (beta chain) came from a study of cytomegalovirus exposure and HLA in healthy donors. At the level of the study: For the approximately 400 genotyped donors, more than 80% fell within the Caucasian-associated ancestry cluster. Findings of the study overall: A later analysis linked a missense DCLRE1C variant to TCR beta V- and J-gene trimming.

In regard to this clone: Its antigen remains unidentified.

Germline V gene lookup returns CDR1 MNHNY and CDR2 SVGAGI (reference sequence). V gave up 4 bases and J gave up 4 bases; unmatched junction bases: 7. The CDR3 is 15 residues long. The PCR employed 60 Vbeta primers together with 13 Jbeta primers. Here immunoSEQ multiplex PCR was the method, and the copy in TCRdb shows in-frame clones only, minus some. The table has about 120,000 clones, approximately 81% seen once. Sequenced sample: PBMCs. The TCR comes from a woman in her forties in good health and CMV-seronegative. The chain couples TRBV6-6 to TRBJ1-2; 9 nucleotides line up with TRBD1. CDR3 residues: CASSSTTGGAYGYTF. The DNA for the CDR3 is TGTGCCAGCAGTTCGACGACAGGGGGTGCCTATGGCTACACCTTC.